A single sample is the source of the 26 T cell receptor beta chains below, sequenced in a study of cytomegalovirus exposure and HLA in healthy donors. The PCR was carried out with 60 Vbeta primers and 13 Jbeta primers. Measured with immunoSEQ multiplex PCR; TCRdb has only the in-frame clones, and not every one. The sample totals over 100,000 clones. The material sequenced was PBMCs. Every receptor here comes from a woman between 40 and 50 years old in good health and CMV-seropositive.

The rearrangement joins TRBV28 to TRBJ2-4; D is perhaps TRBD1 (5 bases). In germline, CDR1 is MDHEN, CDR2 SYDVKM. Trimming stripped 2 bases from V and 3 bases from J, with 11 bases between. The CDR3 extends over 15 amino acids. This chain's CDR3 is CASSLQGLVKNIQYF. The CDR3 region has the DNA TGTGCCAGCAGTTTACAGGGTTTGGTCAAAAACATTCAGTACTTC.

Points on this clone: Germline is not matched at one junction end, which may reflect a read error. This CDR3 is also generated by other DNA sequences in the sample. The gene calls are TRBV6-1 and TRBJ1-2, with TRBD1 as a possible D gene (6 bases). The CDR3 has 16 residues. The germline V gene has CDR1 MNHNS and CDR2 SASEGT. CDR3 in amino acids: CASSEARAGERYGYTF. The DNA for the CDR3 is TGTGCCAGCAGCGAAGCGAGGGCAGGGGAGCGATATGGCTACACCTTC.

The J gene is TRBJ2-1, the V gene TRBV28; 12 bases agree with TRBD2. The CDR3 covers 15 residues. Germline V lookup: CDR1 MDHEN, CDR2 SYDVKM. Trimming took 4 bases from V and 8 from J; bases not matched to a gene: 6. The CDR3 nucleotides read TGTGCCAGCAGTTCTCTAGCGGGAGGGGTCGATGAGCAGTTCTTC. As protein: CASSSLAGGVDEQFF.

V is TRBV5-1 and J is TRBJ2-1; a weak D match, TRBD1 (6 bases). V was pared by 4 bases and J by 3 bases, with 14 bases between. CDR3 size: 15 residues. Germline CDR1 reads SGHRS; CDR2 reads YFSETQ. DNA of the CDR3: TGCGCCAGCAGCATAGCCGGGACAAACTACAATGAGCAGTTCTTC. Protein: CASSIAGTNYNEQFF.

The chain joins TRBV30 to TRBJ2-5; 8 nucleotides align to TRBD2. This CDR3 is 16 amino acids long. Losses at the gene ends were 1 base for V and 5 bases for J; bases not matched to a gene: 12. Per germline, CDR1 GTSNPN and CDR2 SVGIG (reference sequence). The CDR3 region has the DNA TGTGCCTGGAGTGCGAGACGGGAGGGAATTACGGAGACCCAGTACTTC. Protein product: CAWSARREGITETQYF.

The CDR3 protein is CASSMGQGFHEQYF. The CDR3 coding sequence is TGTGCCAGTAGTATGGGGCAGGGCTTCCACGAGCAGTACTTC. The chain links TRBV19 to TRBJ2-7; TRBD1 might be the D (5 bases). This CDR3 is built from 14 residues. V was shortened by 3 bases and J by 5 bases, with 14 bases between the two germline ends. Germline V gene data show CDR1 as LNHDA and CDR2 as SQIVND (reference sequence). Filled out from reference TRBV19 and TRBJ2-7, the complete variable domain reads DGGITQSPKYLFRKEGQNVTLSCEQNLNHDAMYWYRQDPGQGLRLIYYSQIVNDFQKGDIAEGYSVSREKKESFPLTVTSAQKNPTAFYLCASSMGQGFHEQYFGPGTRLTVT.

Comments on this clone: The junction differs from germline at one of its ends, possibly a read error. This CDR3 is also generated by other DNA sequences in the sample. CDR3 nucleotides: TGTGCCAGCAGCTTGGGACTGTATAGCAATCAGCCTCAGCATTTT. Translated: CASSLGLYSNQPQHF. The rearrangement uses TRBV5-5 and TRBJ1-5; D unclear. This CDR3 comprises 15 residues. The germline gives CDR1 SGHKS, CDR2 YYEKEE (reference sequence).

Details on this clone: Additional DNA sequences in this sample encode the identical CDR3. The genes are TRBV5-6 and TRBJ1-1; TRBD1 might be the D (5 bases). CDR3 length equals 13 residues. The germline V gene has CDR1 SGHDT and CDR2 YYEEEE. The V and J ends lost 2 bases and 1 base respectively, with 6 bases between them. CDR3 DNA sequence: TGTGCCAGCAGCTTCGGGGGGAACACTGAAGCTTTCTTT. Encoded protein: CASSFGGNTEAFF.

V usage is TRBV10-1 and J usage is TRBJ2-1; 9 bases fit TRBD1. The CDR3 spans 16 residues. Germline-derived CDR1 and CDR2 are WNHNN and SYGVQD (reference sequence). Trimming cost V 5 bases and J 3 bases; bases outside gene matches: 8. CDR3 sequence reads: CASSSTGGIIYNEQFF. The CDR3 DNA follows: TGCGCCAGCAGTTCAACAGGGGGCATTATCTACAATGAGCAGTTCTTC.

The chain links TRBV5-4 to TRBJ1-5, with a tentative D call TRBD1 (6 bases). CDR1 and CDR2 (germline): SGHNT, YYREEE (reference sequence). V was cut by 2 bases and J by 3 bases, with 9 bases left in between. CDR3 length equals 14 residues. In DNA, the CDR3 is TGTGCCAGCAGCTTACAGGGAACCAATCAGCCCCAGCATTTT. Amino acids: CASSLQGTNQPQHF.

This sequence joins TRBV5-8 and TRBJ1-2; D perhaps matches TRBD1 (6 bases). CDR1 and CDR2 (germline): SGHTS, YDEGEE. There are 15 residues in the CDR3. V was cut by 5 bases and J by 8 bases, with 22 bases left in between. As DNA, the CDR3 is TGTGCCAGCAGAAAATCAGGGGCATCTATGGGAGGCTACACCTTC. Its translation: CASRKSGASMGGYTF. The complete variable domain, with remaining parts taken from reference TRBV5-8 and TRBJ1-2, reads EAGVTQSPTHLIKTRGQQATLRCSPISGHTSVYWYQQALGLGLQFLLWYDEGEERNRGNFPPRFSGRQFPNYSSELNVNALELEDSALYLCASRKSGASMGGYTFGSGTRLTVV.

CDR3 protein: CASNYGSGSNEKLFF. The CDR3 DNA is TGTGCCAGTAATTACGGATCAGGTTCTAATGAAAAACTGTTTTTT. The rearrangement joins TRBV19 to TRBJ1-4; D is ambiguous. Between the trimmed V and J ends, which lost 7 bases and 3 bases, there was a span of 15 bases. This CDR3 is built from 15 residues. Germline V lookup: CDR1 LNHDA, CDR2 SQIVND (reference sequence).

This rearrangement joins TRBV6-5 to TRBJ1-2; perhaps TRBD1 as D (5 bases). Germline V gene data show CDR1 as MNHEY and CDR2 as SVGAGI. The V end was cut by 5 bases, the J end by 4 bases, with 14 bases between. CDR3 length: 14 amino acids. The CDR3 DNA follows: TGTGCCAGCAGTCAAGCACAGGACACCTATGGCTACACCTTC. Translated: CASSQAQDTYGYTF.

The chain uses TRBV28 and TRBJ1-2, with no clear D. The CDR3 is 12 residues long. CDR1 and CDR2 from the germline V gene are MDHEN and SYDVKM. Trimming shortened V by 2 bases and J by 9 bases, and 10 bases separated the two germline ends. The CDR3 DNA reads as TGTGCCAGCAGTTTAGAGTCCGGGAGCTACACCTTC. Its protein is CASSLESGSYTF.

The genes are TRBV2 and TRBJ2-5, with D possibly being TRBD1 (6 bases). With the DNA end fitting TRBJ2-7 better, the J assignment may be wrong. This CDR3 is built from 14 residues. Per the germline V gene, CDR1 is SNHLY and CDR2 is FYNNEI. CDR3 nucleotides: TGTGCCAGCAGAGTAACAGGGCCTATCTACGAGCAGTACTTC. It specifies CASRVTGPIYEQYF.

The chain joins TRBV19 to TRBJ2-3; TRBD1 is a possible D gene (6 bases). The germline V gene has CDR1 LNHDA and CDR2 SQIVND (reference sequence). Deletions cut 7 bases from V and 2 bases from J, with 13 bases between. The length of the CDR3 is 14 residues. The CDR3 loop is CASTQGTFTDTQYF. The CDR3 nucleotides are TGTGCCAGTACCCAGGGGACCTTCACAGATACGCAGTATTTT.

V gene TRBV19 combines with J gene TRBJ2-2; TRBD1 matches at 10 bases. This CDR3 spans 15 amino acids. The V gene's germline CDR1 is LNHDA and CDR2 SQIVND (reference sequence). V trimming: 7 bases; J trimming: 3 bases; junction bases outside the gene matches: 5. CDR3 residues: CASKTGTGDTGELFF. The CDR3 nucleotides read TGTGCCAGTAAAACGGGGACAGGGGACACCGGGGAGCTGTTTTTT.

V and J are TRBV30 and TRBJ2-1; D uncertain. CDR1 GTSNPN and CDR2 SVGIG come from the germline V gene (reference sequence). V dropped 5 bases and J dropped 3 bases, with 5 bases sitting between them. The CDR3 sequence is 11 residues long. The CDR3 sequence is CAWGFYNEQFF. CDR3 in DNA: TGTGCCTGGGGCTTCTACAATGAGCAGTTCTTC.

This sequence joins TRBV27 and TRBJ1-5; the D is unclear. V was clipped by 3 bases and J by 4 bases, with 7 bases between them. The CDR3 totals 13 residues. The V gene's germline CDR1 is MNHEY and CDR2 SMNVEV (reference sequence). The CDR3 DNA sequence: TGTGCCAGCAGTTTTAGTCTTAATCAGCCCCAGCATTTT. Its protein is CASSFSLNQPQHF.

The J gene is TRBJ2-1, the V gene TRBV5-1; 13 bases fit TRBD2. Germline V CDR1 and CDR2: SGHRS, YFSETQ. This CDR3 is 16 amino acids long. The trim removed 4 bases at V and 8 bases at J, leaving 9 bases unmatched. CDR3 in DNA: TGCGCCAGCAGCGACGGGACTAGCGGGATACACGATGAGCAGTTCTTC. Residues: CASSDGTSGIHDEQFF. The complete variable domain, with remaining parts taken from reference TRBV5-1 and TRBJ2-1, reads KAGVTQTPRYLIKTRGQQVTLSCSPISGHRSVSWYQQTPGQGLQFLFEYFSETQRNKGNFPGRFSGRQFSNSRSEMNVSTLELGDSALYLCASSDGTSGIHDEQFFGPGTRLTVL.

As for this clone: Distinct nucleotide sequences in the sample also encode this CDR3. The V call is TRBV5-1, the J call TRBJ2-7, with 12 bases fitting TRBD2. Germline values: CDR1 SGHRS, CDR2 YFSETQ. V dropped 6 bases and J dropped 7; count of bases not matched to a gene: 5. There are 13 residues in the CDR3. The CDR3: CASTRTSGEEQYF. In DNA form, the CDR3 reads TGCGCCAGCACCCGGACTAGCGGGGAAGAGCAGTACTTC.

The chain recombines TRBV4-3 with TRBJ1-2; 9 bases line up with TRBD1. The CDR3 extends over 13 amino acids. Per the germline V gene, CDR1 is LGHNA and CDR2 is YSLEER. V gave up 4 bases and J gave up 8 bases; unmatched junction bases: 5. The chain's CDR3 is CASSPGQGLGYTF. In DNA, the CDR3 is TGCGCCAGCAGCCCCGGACAGGGGCTCGGCTACACCTTC.

The V call is TRBV30, the J call TRBJ2-1; D is unclear. CDR3 size: 13 residues. Germline V gene sequence: CDR1 GTSNPN, CDR2 SVGIG (reference sequence). Trimming removed 0 bases from V and 4 bases from J, with 7 bases in between. This CDR3 reads CAWSVLTYNEQFF. In DNA, the CDR3 is TGTGCCTGGAGTGTTCTCACTTACAATGAGCAGTTCTTC.

The CDR3 DNA follows: TGCAGCGTTGAGATGGTCCCCTACGAGCAGTACTTC. Its protein product is CSVEMVPYEQYF. This rearrangement joins TRBV29-1 to TRBJ2-5; D uncertain. The end of the DNA fits TRBJ2-7 better, so the J call may be wrong. The CDR3 runs to 12 residues. CDR1 SQVTM and CDR2 ANQGSEA come from the germline V gene.

The rearrangement joins TRBV10-2 to TRBJ2-3; a weak D match, TRBD1 (7 bases). Trimming shortened V by 2 bases and J by 0 bases, and 15 bases separated the two germline ends. The CDR3 runs 17 residues. CDR1 and CDR2 from the germline V gene are WSHSY and SAAADI. The chain's CDR3 is CASSENGGGSSTDTQYF. The CDR3 region has the DNA TGCGCCAGCAGTGAGAACGGAGGGGGCTCTAGCACAGATACGCAGTATTTT.

The genes are TRBV5-6 and TRBJ2-1; TRBD1 might be the D (5 bases). The germline CDR1 and CDR2 sequences are SGHDT and YYEEEE. This CDR3 spans 13 amino acids. Trimming stripped 3 bases from V and 7 bases from J, with 11 bases between. The DNA for the CDR3 is TGTGCCAGCAGCTCAGGGCTCCCGAATGAGCAGTTCTTC. It yields the protein CASSSGLPNEQFF.